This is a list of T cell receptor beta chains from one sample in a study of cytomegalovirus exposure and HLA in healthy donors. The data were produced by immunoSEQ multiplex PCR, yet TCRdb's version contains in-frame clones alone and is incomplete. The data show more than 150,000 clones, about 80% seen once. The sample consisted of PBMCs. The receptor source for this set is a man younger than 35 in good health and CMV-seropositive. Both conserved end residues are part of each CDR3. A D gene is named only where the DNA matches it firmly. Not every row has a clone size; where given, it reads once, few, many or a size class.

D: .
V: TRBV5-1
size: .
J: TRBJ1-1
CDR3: CASSSQTGGNTEAFF
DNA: TGCGCCAGCAGCTCCCAGACGGGGGGGAACACTGAAGCTTTCTTT

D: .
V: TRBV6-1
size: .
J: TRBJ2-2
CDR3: CASSERGLANTGELFF
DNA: TGTGCCAGCAGTGAGCGGGGGCTCGCGAACACCGGGGAGCTGTTTTTT

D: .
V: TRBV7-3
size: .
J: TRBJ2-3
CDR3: CASSLLSSGTQYF
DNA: TGTGCCAGCAGCTTACTCTCCTCCGGTACGCAGTATTTT

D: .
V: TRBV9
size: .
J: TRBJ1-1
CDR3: CASSPSPSNTEAFF
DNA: TGTGCCAGCAGCCCCAGTCCTTCGAACACTGAAGCTTTCTTT

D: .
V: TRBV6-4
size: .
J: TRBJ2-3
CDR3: CASHSGGGGADTQYF
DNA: TGTGCCAGCCACTCGGGCGGTGGAGGGGCAGATACGCAGTATTTT

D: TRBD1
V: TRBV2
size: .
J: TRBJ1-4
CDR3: CASSEAAGGLFF
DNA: TGTGCCAGCAGTGAAGCGGCAGGGGGGCTGTTTTTT

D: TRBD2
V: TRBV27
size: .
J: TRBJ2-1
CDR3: CASSLTLGLAGGPPSYNEQFF
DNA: TGTGCCAGCAGTCTTACCCTAGGACTAGCGGGAGGGCCGCCGTCCTACAATGAGCAGTTCTTC

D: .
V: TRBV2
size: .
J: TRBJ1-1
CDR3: CASSPRYEAFF
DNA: TGTGCCAGCAGCCCCCGGTATGAAGCTTTCTTT

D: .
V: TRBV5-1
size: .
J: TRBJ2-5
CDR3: CASSLGVGRWGQETQYF
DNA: TGCGCCAGCAGCTTGGGTGTTGGGAGATGGGGTCAAGAGACCCAGTACTTC

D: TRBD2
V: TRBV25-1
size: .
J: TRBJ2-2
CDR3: CASSDWGTSGKTGELFF
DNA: TGTGCCAGCAGTGATTGGGGGACTAGCGGGAAAACCGGGGAGCTGTTTTTT

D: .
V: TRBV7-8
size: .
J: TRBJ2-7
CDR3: CASSYKENYEQYF
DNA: TGTGCCAGCAGCTATAAAGAGAACTACGAGCAGTACTTC

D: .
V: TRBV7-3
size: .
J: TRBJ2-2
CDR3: CASSPVDRPGELFF
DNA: TGTGCCAGCAGCCCGGTAGACAGGCCCGGGGAGCTGTTTTTT

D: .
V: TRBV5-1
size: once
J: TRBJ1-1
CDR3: CASSLMQEGTEAFF
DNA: TGCGCCAGCAGCTTGATGCAGGAGGGAACTGAAGCTTTCTTT

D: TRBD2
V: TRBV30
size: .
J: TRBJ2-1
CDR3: CAWDNGLDNEQFF
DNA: TGTGCCTGGGATAACGGACTAGACAATGAGCAGTTCTTC

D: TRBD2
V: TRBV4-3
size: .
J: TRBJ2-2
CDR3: CASSQNPTGLAGGAGELFF
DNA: TGCGCCAGCAGCCAAAACCCCACCGGACTAGCGGGAGGTGCCGGGGAGCTGTTTTTT

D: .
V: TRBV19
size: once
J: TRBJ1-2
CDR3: CASSITAGPGTRYGYTF
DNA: TGTGCCAGTAGTATTACGGCGGGCCCCGGGACACGGTATGGCTACACCTTC

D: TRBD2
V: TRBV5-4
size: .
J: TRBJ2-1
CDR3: CASSYSGRTNEQFF
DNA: TGTGCCAGCAGCTATAGCGGGAGGACTAATGAGCAGTTCTTC

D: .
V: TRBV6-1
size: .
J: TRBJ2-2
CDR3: CASSEDSLIYLTGELFF
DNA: TGTGCCAGCAGTGAAGACAGCCTGATATACCTCACCGGGGAGCTGTTTTTT

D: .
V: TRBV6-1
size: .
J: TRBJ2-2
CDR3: CASTRPAAGELFF
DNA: TGTGCCAGCACCCGGCCCGCAGCGGGGGAGCTGTTTTTT

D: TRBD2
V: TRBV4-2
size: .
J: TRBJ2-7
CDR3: CASSQIAGGSYEQYF
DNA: TGTGCCAGCAGCCAGATAGCGGGAGGCTCCTACGAGCAGTACTTC

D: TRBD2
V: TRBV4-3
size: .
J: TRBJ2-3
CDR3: CASSQDPTGGADTQYF
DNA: TGCGCCAGCAGCCAAGACCCTACGGGGGGGGCAGATACGCAGTATTTT

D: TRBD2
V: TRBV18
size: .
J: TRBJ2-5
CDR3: CASAPRGGGGEETQYF
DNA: TGTGCCAGCGCCCCCCGGGGCGGGGGAGGAGAAGAGACCCAGTACTTC

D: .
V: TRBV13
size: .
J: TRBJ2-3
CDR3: CASSQPRGSTDTQYF
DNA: TGTGCCAGCAGCCAACCTAGGGGGAGCACAGATACGCAGTATTTT

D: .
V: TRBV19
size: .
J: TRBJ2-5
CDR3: CASAGGGSRQETQYF
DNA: TGTGCCTCCGCCGGGGGCGGGAGCCGGCAAGAGACCCAGTACTTC

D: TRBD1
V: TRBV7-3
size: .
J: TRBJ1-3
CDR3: CASSPGTGTGNTIYF
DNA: TGTGCCAGCAGCCCAGGGACAGGGACTGGAAACACCATATATTTT

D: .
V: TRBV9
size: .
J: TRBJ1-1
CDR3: CASSVGGRANTEAFF
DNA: TGTGCCAGCAGCGTAGGGGGGAGGGCGAACACTGAAGCTTTCTTT

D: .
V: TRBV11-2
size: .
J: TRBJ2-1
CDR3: CASSLRVGGVNGQFF
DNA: TGTGCCAGCAGCTTACGGGTCGGAGGGGTCAACGGGCAGTTCTTC

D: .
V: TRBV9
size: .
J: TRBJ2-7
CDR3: CASSSTGPEQYF
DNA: TGTGCCAGCAGCTCGACAGGACCCGAGCAGTACTTC

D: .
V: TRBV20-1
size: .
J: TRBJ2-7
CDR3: CSAPQGGEQYF
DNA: TGCAGTGCTCCCCAGGGTGGCGAGCAGTACTTC

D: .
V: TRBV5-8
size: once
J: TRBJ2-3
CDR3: CASSWGLSTDTQYF
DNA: TGTGCCAGCAGCTGGGGACTTTCCACAGATACGCAGTATTTT

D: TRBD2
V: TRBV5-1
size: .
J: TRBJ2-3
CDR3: CASSLAGSTDTQYF
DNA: TGCGCCAGCAGCTTAGCGGGGAGCACAGATACGCAGTATTTT

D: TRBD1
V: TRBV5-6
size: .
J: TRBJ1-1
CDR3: CASSFGTGDTEAFF
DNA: TGTGCCAGCAGCTTCGGGACAGGAGACACTGAAGCTTTCTTT

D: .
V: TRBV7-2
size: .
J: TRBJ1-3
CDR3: CASSPPGVVGNTIYF
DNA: TGTGCCAGCAGCCCCCCAGGGGTTGTCGGAAACACCATATATTTT

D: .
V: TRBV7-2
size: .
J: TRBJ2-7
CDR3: CASSLEARSPTYEQYF
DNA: TGTGCCAGCAGCTTAGAAGCTAGAAGCCCGACCTACGAGCAGTACTTC

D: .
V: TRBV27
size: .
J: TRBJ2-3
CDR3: CASSATAGTDTQYF
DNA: TGTGCCAGCAGTGCGACTGCCGGCACAGATACGCAGTATTTT

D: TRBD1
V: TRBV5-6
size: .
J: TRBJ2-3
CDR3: CASSLAGQLTDTQYF
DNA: TGTGCCAGCAGCTTGGCGGGACAGCTCACAGATACGCAGTATTTT

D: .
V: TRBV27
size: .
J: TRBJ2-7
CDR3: CASSLGGPYEQYF
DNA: TGTGCCAGCAGTTTAGGAGGACCCTACGAGCAGTACTTC

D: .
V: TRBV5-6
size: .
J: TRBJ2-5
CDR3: CASSSLNRDTHGNQETQYF
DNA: TGTGCCAGCAGCTCCCTCAACCGGGACACACACGGTAACCAAGAGACCCAGTACTTC

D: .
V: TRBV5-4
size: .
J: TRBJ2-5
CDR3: CASSAVGVQETQYF
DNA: TGTGCCAGCAGCGCTGTAGGGGTTCAAGAGACCCAGTACTTC

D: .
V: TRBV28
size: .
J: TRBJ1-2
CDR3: CASSVWGRPPSNYGYTF
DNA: TGTGCCAGCAGTGTTTGGGGGCGGCCGCCTTCTAACTATGGCTACACCTTC

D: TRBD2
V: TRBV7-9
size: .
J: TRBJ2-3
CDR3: CASSSRTSGTDTQYF
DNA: TGTGCCAGCAGCTCAAGGACTAGCGGCACAGATACGCAGTATTTT

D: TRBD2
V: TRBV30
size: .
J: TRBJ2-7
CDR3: CAWSVPRASGIPYEQYF
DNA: TGTGCCTGGAGTGTCCCCCGTGCTAGCGGAATACCCTACGAGCAGTACTTC

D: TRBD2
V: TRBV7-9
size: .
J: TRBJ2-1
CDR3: CASSSGTSGSYEQFF
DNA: TGTGCCAGCAGCTCAGGGACTAGCGGGAGCTATGAGCAGTTCTTC

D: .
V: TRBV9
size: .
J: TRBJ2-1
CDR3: CASSVGASFYEQFF
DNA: TGTGCCAGCAGCGTAGGGGCTAGCTTTTATGAGCAGTTCTTC

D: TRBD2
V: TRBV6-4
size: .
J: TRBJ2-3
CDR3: CASSLAGAADTQYF
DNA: TGTGCCAGCAGTCTAGCGGGAGCGGCAGATACGCAGTATTTT

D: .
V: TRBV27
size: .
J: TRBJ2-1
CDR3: CASSLSPYLLGEQFF
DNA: TGTGCCAGCAGTTTATCTCCTTACCTACTTGGTGAGCAGTTCTTC

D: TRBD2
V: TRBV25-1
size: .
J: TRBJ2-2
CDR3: CASSAPSGENTGELFF
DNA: TGTGCCAGCAGTGCTCCTAGCGGAGAGAACACCGGGGAGCTGTTTTTT

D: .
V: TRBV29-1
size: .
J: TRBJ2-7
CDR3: CSVEGRGRDYEQYF
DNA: TGCAGCGTTGAGGGCAGGGGAAGAGACTACGAGCAGTACTTC

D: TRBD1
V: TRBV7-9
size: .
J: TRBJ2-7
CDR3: CASSSSGQGRPYEQYF
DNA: TGTGCCAGCAGCTCTTCGGGACAGGGCCGGCCCTACGAGCAGTACTTC

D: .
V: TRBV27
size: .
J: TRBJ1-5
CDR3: CASSLSLRGGNQPQHF
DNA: TGTGCCAGCAGTCTATCTCTGCGGGGGGGCAATCAGCCCCAGCATTTT

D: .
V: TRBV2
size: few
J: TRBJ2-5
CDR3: CASKGGGSDWETQYF
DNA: TGTGCCAGCAAGGGGGGCGGGAGCGATTGGGAGACCCAGTACTTC

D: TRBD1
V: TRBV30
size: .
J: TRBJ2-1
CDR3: CAWRSRGLGEQFF
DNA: TGTGCCTGGAGGAGCAGGGGGCTCGGTGAGCAGTTCTTC

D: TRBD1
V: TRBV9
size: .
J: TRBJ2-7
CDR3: CASSGGTGVSYEQYF
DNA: TGTGCCAGCAGCGGTGGGACAGGGGTTTCCTACGAGCAGTACTTC